One sample yielded the 11 T cell receptor beta chains listed below, sequenced in a study of T cells in Graves' hyperthyroidism and ophthalmopathy. RNA transcripts served as the template for amplifying TCR beta CDR3 regions. HTBI primers were employed in a first-round RT-PCR of the TCR CDR3. TCRdb itself ran the multiplex PCR reads through MiXCR, one entry per CDR3 protein. The sample holds 130,000 or so distinct CDR3 sequences, roughly a fifth seen once. Material for sequencing was blood. These receptors came from a woman in her forties or fifties with Graves' hyperthyroidism that later progressed to Graves' ophthalmopathy.

This clonotype has ten or more counts. This chain connects TRBV3-1 to TRBJ1-1, with TRBD1 matching over 11 bases. The CDR3 totals 16 residues. Per germline, CDR1 LGHDT and CDR2 YNNKEL (reference sequence). J gave up 4 bases and V 4 bases, and 8 bases lay outside the gene matches. The CDR3 region has the DNA TGTGCCAGCAGCCCACGCTCCGGGACAGGGGGCACTGAAGCTTTCTTT. It is translated as CASSPRSGTGGTEAFF.

This clonotype was counted at least ten times. The rearrangement uses TRBV28 and TRBJ1-1; 7 bases align to TRBD1. The germline V gene encodes CDR1 MDHEN and CDR2 SYDVKM. CDR3 length: 12 residues. V trimming: 8 bases; J trimming: 6 bases; junction bases outside the gene matches: 6. The chain's CDR3 is CASGRDRPEAFF. The CDR3 nucleotides are TGTGCCAGCGGACGGGACAGACCTGAAGCTTTCTTT.

About this clonotype: This may come from a read error, since a much larger clone is one base off. The conserved closing phenylalanine or tryptophan is absent in this CDR3, likely reflecting a read error. The chain has TRBV7-8 and TRBJ2-5; TRBD2 matches at 14 bases. Per the germline V gene, CDR1 is SGHVS and CDR2 is FQNEAQ. The CDR3 covers 17 residues. With 4 bases clipped from V and 1 base from J, the junction kept 5 bases outside the gene matches. This CDR3 is CASSSTGTSGSQETQYS. The CDR3 bases are TGTGCCAGCAGCTCGACAGGGACTAGCGGGAGCCAAGAGACCCAGTACTCC.

This clonotype was detected a few times. The chain couples TRBV7-8 to TRBJ2-1; 7 positions match TRBD1. The CDR3 runs to 17 residues. The germline V gene has CDR1 SGHVS and CDR2 FQNEAQ. The V and J ends lost 1 base and 4 bases, in that order; junction bases with no gene match: 10. The CDR3 nucleotides are TGTGCCAGCAGCTTAGTTTTAGGGGGCGTCGGTTACAATGAGCAGTTCTTC. Translation: CASSLVLGGVGYNEQFF.

This clonotype has just a few counts. J is TRBJ2-6 and V is TRBV7-3, with a possible D match to TRBD1 (7 bases). The V end lost 5 bases, the J end lost 2 bases, and 13 bases lay between the germline ends. The CDR3 has 16 amino acids. Germline loops: CDR1 SGHTA, CDR2 FQGTGA. DNA of the CDR3: TGTGCCAGCAGCCCGACAGGGACTGCTGGGGCCAACGTCCTGACTTTC. Translation: CASSPTGTAGANVLTF. The full variable domain, in which reference TRBV7-3 and TRBJ2-6 provide the parts outside the CDR3, is GAGVSQTPSNKVTEKGKYVELRCDPISGHTALYWYRQSLGQGPEFLIYFQGTGAADDSGLPNDRFFAVRPEGSVSTLKIQRTERGDSAVYLCASSPTGTAGANVLTFGAGSRLTVL.

This clonotype has a count of ten or more. The chain employs TRBV15 and TRBJ2-7; TRBD1 matches 8 bases. This CDR3 has 15 amino acids. Unmatched junction bases numbered 4, after V lost 3 bases and J lost 0 bases. Germline V gene data show CDR1 as LNHNV and CDR2 as YYDKDF (reference sequence). CDR3 amino acids: CATSSGTGISYEQYF. The CDR3 DNA reads TGTGCCACCAGCAGCGGGACAGGTATCTCCTACGAGCAGTACTTC.

Many counts were recorded for this clonotype. The rearrangement links TRBV28 to TRBJ2-7; D not resolved. V lost 7 bases and J 1 base, leaving 14 bases between the germline ends. Germline lookup yields CDR1 MDHEN and CDR2 SYDVKM. CDR3 length: 14 amino acids. The CDR3 protein is CASTPSYGSYEQYF. Written as DNA, the CDR3 is TGTGCCAGCACCCCTTCGTACGGGTCCTACGAGCAGTACTTC. Looking up the rest from reference TRBV28 and TRBJ2-7 gives the full variable domain: DVKVTQSSRYLVKRTGEKVFLECVQDMDHENMFWYRQDPGLGLRLIYFSYDVKMKEKGDIPEGYSVSREKKERFSLILESASTNQTSMYLCASTPSYGSYEQYFGPGTRLTVT.

This clonotype was counted ten times or more. CDR3 sequence: CASWAGAGGNYGYTF. The CDR3 DNA sequence: TGTGCCAGCTGGGCCGGGGCAGGGGGGAACTATGGCTACACCTTC. This chain joins TRBV28 and TRBJ1-2, with 7 bases matching TRBD1. Germline V lookup: CDR1 MDHEN, CDR2 SYDVKM. CDR3 size: 15 residues. Trimming at V came to 8 bases and at J to 2 bases, leaving 11 bases not matched to a gene.

The sample holds many counts of this clonotype. V gene TRBV7-3 combines with J gene TRBJ2-1, with D perhaps matching TRBD1 or TRBD2 (6 bases each). Per germline, CDR1 SGHTA and CDR2 FQGTGA. This CDR3 is built from 14 residues. Between the trimmed V and J ends, which lost 4 bases and 7 bases, there was a span of 14 bases. The CDR3 sequence: CASSSYSGANEQFF. As DNA, the CDR3 is TGTGCCAGCAGCTCATATTCGGGGGCGAATGAGCAGTTCTTC.

In this sample, this clonotype turned up a few times. The rearrangement links TRBV19 to TRBJ1-4, with D unclear. Trimming removed 0 bases at V and 4 bases at J, with 9 bases between. The CDR3 extends over 15 amino acids. The germline gives CDR1 LNHDA, CDR2 SQIVND (reference sequence). Here the CDR3 DNA reads TGTGCCAGTAGTATAGAGTGGCGGATTAATGAAAAACTGTTTTTT. Protein product: CASSIEWRINEKLFF.

This clonotype was observed once. The gene calls are TRBV7-8 and TRBJ2-5, with D tentatively TRBD1 (5 bases). Deletions cut 3 bases from V and 3 bases from J, with 11 bases between. Germline CDR1 reads SGHVS; CDR2 reads FQNEAQ. This CDR3 region has 14 residues. CDR3 residues: CASSFQAGKETQYF. The CDR3 DNA follows: TGTGCCAGCAGCTTCCAAGCAGGGAAAGAGACCCAGTACTTC.